This record concerns one TCR beta chain sequence. The CDR3 length is 14 residues. Germline V gives CDR1 MNHEY, CDR2 SVGAGI. V was clipped by 8 bases and J by 2 bases, with 15 bases between them. This sample was taken from a study of T cell responses to AZD1222 COVID-19 vaccine. Assay used: immunoSEQ multiplex PCR; TCRdb lists only in-frame clones, some missing. In the table there are some 150,000 clones, approximately 94% of which are singletons. The rearrangement uses TRBV6-5 and TRBJ1-1; D is perhaps TRBD1 (5 bases). The clonotype originates from an adult in good health. This specimen was peripheral blood, taken on day 0 of AZD1222 vaccination. The CDR3 DNA reads TGTGCCAGCGGTAAGGGGCAGATAAACACTGAAGCTTTCTTT. Translated, it gives CASGKGQINTEAFF.